The 6 T cell receptor beta chains in this list originate from one sample, sequenced in a study of T cell clonality in common variable immunodeficiency (dated by TCRdb to 2014 to 2015). Antigens for these TCRs are unknown. What the research found in general, with its limitations: CVID TCRbeta sequences reportedly showed fewer deletions and N-nucleotide insertions and lacked highly modified clones with 13 or more V deletions.

The library came from the immunoSEQ multiplex PCR assay. The immuneACCESS repertoire file appears here via TCRdb, limited to in-frame rearrangements. These files lack a portion of the clones; in checked studies, under half of the deficit traces to unresolved V genes, and the cause of the others is not known. This sample shows 40,000 or so clones, and none of them turns up only once. The ten largest clones represent 5% to 6.5% of the sample. The sequencing input was peripheral blood mononuclear cells. The receptors here all came from a human donor with common variable immunodeficiency.

This clone was seen ten or more times. The read halts 3 residues ahead of the CDR3 end, with the missing end drawn from the germline J gene. V gene TRBV29-1 combines with J gene TRBJ2-1, with TRBD2 matching over 7 bases. This CDR3 region has 13 residues. Trimming cost V 4 bases and J 3 bases; bases outside gene matches: 3. Germline V gene data show CDR1 as SQVTM and CDR2 as ANQGSEA. This CDR3 reads CSVVAGDYNEQFF. The CDR3 bases that were read are TGCAGCGTTGTAGCGGGTGACTACAATGAG.

At least ten counts were recorded for this clone. The DNA ends 3 residues before the CDR3 does, and the rest of the CDR3 is filled in from the germline J gene. This chain joins TRBV19 and TRBJ2-2, with 9 bases identical to TRBD2. Germline assignment: CDR1 LNHDA and CDR2 SQIVND (reference sequence). V shed 3 bases, J shed 5 bases, and the junction held 7 bases outside the gene matches. CDR3 length: 16 amino acids. The covered CDR3 bases are TGTGCCAGTAGTATGGGACTAGCTCAAAATACCGGGGAG. Amino acids: CASSMGLAQNTGE. The whole CDR3 region reads CASSMGLAQNTGELFF.

At least ten counts were recorded for this clone. The CDR3 end is not reached by the read, which stops 3 residues before it; the germline J gene fills it in. J is TRBJ1-6 and V is TRBV30; D unresolved. Germline CDR1 and CDR2: GTSNPN and SVGIG (reference sequence). Between the trimmed V and J ends, which lost 0 bases and 9 bases, there was a span of 12 bases. The length of the CDR3 is 14 residues. The CDR3 loop reads CAWSVEVKSSPLHF. CDR3 DNA, as far as it was read: TGTGCCTGGAGTGTTGAGGTCAAGAGTTCACCC.

This clone was found many times. The read terminates 3 residues ahead of where the CDR3 ends, so the germline J gene completes it. The rearrangement links TRBV13 to TRBJ1-3; D unclear. The ends were cut back, 3 bases at V and 0 bases at J, with 9 bases in the middle. Germline-derived CDR1 and CDR2 are PRHDT and FYEKMQ (reference sequence). The CDR3 sequence is 15 residues long. The DNA read from the CDR3 is TGTGCCAGCAGCTTGGACTCGAGCTCTGGAAACACC. This encodes CASSLDSSSGNT. The CDR3 in full is CASSLDSSSGNTIYF.

This clone showed up just a few times. The read ends 3 residues shy of where the CDR3 ends; the end is completed using the germline J gene. This rearrangement joins TRBV7-6 to TRBJ2-7; 9 bases agree with TRBD2. V was pared by 5 bases and J by 2 bases, with 7 bases of the junction left unmatched. In germline, CDR1 is SGHVS, CDR2 FNYEAQ. The CDR3 extends over 15 amino acids. The CDR3 protein is CASSPRLAGPYEQYF. The part of the CDR3 DNA that was read is TGTGCCAGCAGCCCTCGTCTAGCGGGACCCTACGAG.

About this clone itself: Coverage ceases 3 residues before the CDR3 finishes, and the germline J gene fills in the end. The rearrangement uses TRBV29-1 and TRBJ2-1; the D is unclear. Germline V CDR1 and CDR2: SQVTM, ANQGSEA. The CDR3 is made up of 16 amino acids. Between the trimmed V and J ends, which lost 3 bases and 2 bases, there was a span of 17 bases. Partial CDR3 DNA: TGCAGCGTTGAGCCGTCGGCTAGGAACGCCTACAATGAG. Its protein product is CSVEPSARNAYNE. The CDR3 as a whole reads CSVEPSARNAYNEQFF.